These 10 T cell receptor beta chains share one sample of origin, sequenced in a study of cytomegalovirus exposure and HLA in healthy donors. Primers: 60 Vbeta forward and 13 Jbeta reverse. Sequencing used immunoSEQ multiplex PCR; TCRdb keeps in-frame clones, though not all of them. The table lists some 170,000 clones, about 72% of them singletons. Sample: PBMCs. Source of these receptors: a man aged 55 to 70 in good health and CMV-seronegative.

The rearrangement joins TRBV27 to TRBJ2-5, with a weak D call TRBD1 (7 bases). Deletions cut 5 bases from V and 0 bases from J, with 16 bases between. CDR1 MNHEY and CDR2 SMNVEV come from the germline V gene (reference sequence). CDR3 length equals 16 residues. CDR3 nucleotide sequence: TGTGCCAGCAGTCCAGGGGGACTCCCGTACCAAGAGACCCAGTACTTC. Amino acids: CASSPGGLPYQETQYF.

J is TRBJ1-1 and V is TRBV30; D gene unclear. This CDR3 is built from 14 residues. Germline CDR1 reads GTSNPN; CDR2 reads SVGIG (reference sequence). V was trimmed by 0 bases and J by 0 bases, leaving 8 bases between them. The chain's CDR3 is CAWSVLTMNTEAFF. CDR3 nucleotides: TGTGCCTGGAGTGTACTCACTATGAACACTGAAGCTTTCTTT.

The V gene is TRBV2, the J gene TRBJ2-2, with 8 bases matching TRBD2. The germline V gene encodes CDR1 SNHLY and CDR2 FYNNEI. The CDR3 sequence is 18 residues long. J was trimmed by 5 bases and V by 4 bases; bases with no gene match: 15. This chain's CDR3 is CASSAGVPAGVLTGELFF. CDR3 DNA sequence: TGTGCCAGCAGTGCCGGGGTTCCAGCGGGAGTTTTGACCGGGGAGCTGTTTTTT.

The V gene is TRBV18, the J gene TRBJ2-7, with TRBD1 matching 9 bases. CDR1 and CDR2 from the germline V gene are KGHSH and LQKENI. J was trimmed by 3 bases and V by 6 bases; bases with no gene match: 12. The CDR3 has 16 amino acids. DNA for the CDR3: TGTGCCAGCTCCCCGGGACAGGGAGGTAGATTCTACGAGCAGTACTTC. Encoded protein: CASSPGQGGRFYEQYF.

A few counts support this clone. The genes are TRBV19 and TRBJ2-5; 15 nucleotides agree with TRBD2. This CDR3 region has 16 residues. From germline, CDR1 is LNHDA and CDR2 SQIVND (reference sequence). The J segment lost 2 bases and the V segment lost 5 bases, leaving 3 bases of the junction unmatched. CDR3 loop: CASSLGLAGGQETQYF. The CDR3 coding sequence is TGTGCCAGTAGTCTGGGACTAGCGGGGGGTCAAGAGACCCAGTACTTC.

J is TRBJ2-3 and V is TRBV7-7; TRBD1 agrees at 8 bases. The CDR3 has 15 residues. V lost 4 bases, J lost 3 bases, and 6 bases stayed unmatched. Germline-derived CDR1 and CDR2 are SSHAT and FNYEAQ (reference sequence). DNA of the CDR3: TGTGCCAGCAGCTCAGGACAGGGTAGGACAGATACGCAGTATTTT. Encoded protein: CASSSGQGRTDTQYF.

The V gene is TRBV6-5, the J gene TRBJ2-5; possibly TRBD1 for D (5 bases). The V end lost 7 bases, the J end lost 2 bases, and 14 bases lay between the germline ends. Germline CDR1 and CDR2: MNHEY and SVGAGI. The CDR3 has 14 amino acids. The CDR3 coding sequence is TGTGCCAGCAACTGTCAGGGCGAACAAGAGACCCAGTACTTC. This sequence encodes CASNCQGEQETQYF.

The chain links TRBV7-2 to TRBJ2-7; 9 bases line up with TRBD2. This CDR3 region has 15 residues. In germline, CDR1 is SGHTA, CDR2 FQGNSA. With 2 bases clipped from V and 4 bases from J, the junction kept 6 bases outside the gene matches. The CDR3 sequence: CASSLRSGRIYEQYF. The CDR3 nucleotides read TGTGCCAGCAGCTTAAGGAGCGGGAGGATTTACGAGCAGTACTTC.

The rearrangement links TRBV19 to TRBJ1-1; unclear D gene. Germline V gene data show CDR1 as LNHDA and CDR2 as SQIVND (reference sequence). The CDR3 is 14 residues long. The V and J ends lost 1 base and 0 bases respectively, with 6 bases between them. In nucleotides, the CDR3 is TGTGCCAGTAGTATAGCGCAGATGAACACTGAAGCTTTCTTT. Its translation: CASSIAQMNTEAFF.

In this sample, this clone turned up a few times. The rearrangement uses TRBV4-3 and TRBJ2-2, with TRBD1 matching over 7 bases. Per germline, CDR1 LGHNA and CDR2 YSLEER. Unmatched junction bases numbered 7, after V lost 3 bases and J lost 0 bases. There are 17 residues in the CDR3. This chain's CDR3 is CASSQAFRGTNTGELFF. The CDR3 nucleotides are TGCGCCAGCAGCCAGGCTTTCAGGGGGACGAACACCGGGGAGCTGTTTTTT.